This T cell receptor beta chain was profiled in a study of blood T cell repertoires in COVID-19. Sequenced by immunoSEQ multiplex PCR; TCRdb stores in-frame clones only, minus some. The sample has 200,000 to 250,000 clones, approximately 84% seen once; the top ten hold over 14%. Cohort 3 recovery required two negative PCRs, clearance, or symptom resolution. This CDR3 is built from 15 residues. Germline V lookup: CDR1 SQVTM, CDR2 ANQGSEA. The ends lost 1 base at V and 0 bases at J; junction bases unmatched: 6. This sequence joins TRBV29-1 and TRBJ2-7; TRBD2 matches at 7 bases. The sequenced sample was PBMCs or T cells enriched from blood (not recorded which). The receptor's source is a middle-aged man who had recovered from COVID-19. The DNA of the CDR3 is TGCAGCGTTGAAGTGGACGGGGGGAGCTCCTACGAGCAGTACTTC. Translating gives CSVEVDGGSSYEQYF.